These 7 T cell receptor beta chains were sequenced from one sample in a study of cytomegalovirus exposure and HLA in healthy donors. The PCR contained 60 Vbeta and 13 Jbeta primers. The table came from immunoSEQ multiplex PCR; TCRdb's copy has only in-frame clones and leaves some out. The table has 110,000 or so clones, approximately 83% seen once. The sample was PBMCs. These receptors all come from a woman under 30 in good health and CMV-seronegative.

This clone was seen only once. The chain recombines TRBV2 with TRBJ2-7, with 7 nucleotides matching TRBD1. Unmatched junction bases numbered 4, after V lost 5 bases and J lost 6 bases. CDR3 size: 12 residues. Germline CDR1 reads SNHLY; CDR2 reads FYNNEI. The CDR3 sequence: CASSTGTAEQYF. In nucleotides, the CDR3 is TGTGCCAGCAGTACCGGGACAGCCGAGCAGTACTTC. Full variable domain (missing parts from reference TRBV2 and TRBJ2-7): EPEVTQTPSHQVTQMGQEVILRCVPISNHLYFYWYRQILGQKVEFLVSFYNNEISEKSEIFDDQFSVERPDGSNFTLKIRSTKLEDSAMYFCASSTGTAEQYFGPGTRLTVT.

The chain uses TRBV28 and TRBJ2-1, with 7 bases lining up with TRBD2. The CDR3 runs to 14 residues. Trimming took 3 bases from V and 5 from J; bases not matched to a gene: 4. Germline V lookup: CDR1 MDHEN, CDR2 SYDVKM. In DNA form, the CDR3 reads TGTGCCAGCAGTTTTGTCGGGACTAACAATGAGCAGTTCTTC. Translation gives CASSFVGTNNEQFF.

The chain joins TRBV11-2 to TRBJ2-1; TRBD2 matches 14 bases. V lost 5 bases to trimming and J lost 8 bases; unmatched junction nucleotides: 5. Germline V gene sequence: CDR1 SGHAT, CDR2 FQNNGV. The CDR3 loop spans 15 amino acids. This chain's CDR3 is CASSPGTSGSDEQFF. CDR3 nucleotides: TGTGCCAGCAGCCCCGGGACTAGCGGGAGTGATGAGCAGTTCTTC.

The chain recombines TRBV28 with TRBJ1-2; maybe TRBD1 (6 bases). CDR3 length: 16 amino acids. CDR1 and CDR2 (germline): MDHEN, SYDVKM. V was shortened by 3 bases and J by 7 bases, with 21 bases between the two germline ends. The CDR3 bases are TGTGCCAGCAGTTTGTCGGTGGCAGGGGAACGGCCTGGCTACACCTTC. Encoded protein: CASSLSVAGERPGYTF.

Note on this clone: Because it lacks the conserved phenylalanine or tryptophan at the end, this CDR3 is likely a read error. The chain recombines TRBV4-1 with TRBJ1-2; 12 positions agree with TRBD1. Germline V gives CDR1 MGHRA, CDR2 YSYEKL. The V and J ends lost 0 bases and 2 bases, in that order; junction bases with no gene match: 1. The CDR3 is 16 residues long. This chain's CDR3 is CASSQEGTGGNYGYTS. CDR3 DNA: TGCGCCAGCAGCCAAGAGGGGACAGGGGGCAACTATGGCTACACCTCC.

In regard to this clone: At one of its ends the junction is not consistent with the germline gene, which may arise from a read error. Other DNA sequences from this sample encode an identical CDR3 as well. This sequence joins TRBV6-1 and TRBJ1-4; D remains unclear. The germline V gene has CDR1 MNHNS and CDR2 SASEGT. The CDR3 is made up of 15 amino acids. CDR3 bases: TGTGCCAGCAGCGAAGTGGGCAGAAGGAATGAAAAACTGTTTTTT. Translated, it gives CASSEVGRRNEKLFF.

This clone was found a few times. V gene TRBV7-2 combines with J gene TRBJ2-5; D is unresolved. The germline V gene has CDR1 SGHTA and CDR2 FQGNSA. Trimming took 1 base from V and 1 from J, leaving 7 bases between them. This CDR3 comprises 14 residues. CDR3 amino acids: CASSLGLSQETQYF. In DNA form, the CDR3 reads TGTGCCAGCAGCTTAGGTCTATCCCAAGAGACCCAGTACTTC.